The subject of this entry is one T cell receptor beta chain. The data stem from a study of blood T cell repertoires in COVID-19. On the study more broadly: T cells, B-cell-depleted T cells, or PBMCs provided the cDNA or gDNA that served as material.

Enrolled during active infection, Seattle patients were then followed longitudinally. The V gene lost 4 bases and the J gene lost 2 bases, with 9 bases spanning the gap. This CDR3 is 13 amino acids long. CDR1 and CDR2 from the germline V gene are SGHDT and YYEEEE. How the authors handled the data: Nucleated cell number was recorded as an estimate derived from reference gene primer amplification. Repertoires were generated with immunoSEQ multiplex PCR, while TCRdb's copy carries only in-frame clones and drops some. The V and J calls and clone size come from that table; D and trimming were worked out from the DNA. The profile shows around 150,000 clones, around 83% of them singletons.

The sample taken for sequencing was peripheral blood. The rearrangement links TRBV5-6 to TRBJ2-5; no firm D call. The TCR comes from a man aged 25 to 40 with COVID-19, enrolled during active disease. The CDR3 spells CASSGRWQETQYF. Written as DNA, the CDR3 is TGTGCCAGCAGCGGGCGTTGGCAAGAGACCCAGTACTTC.